This note documents a single T cell receptor beta chain sequence. The primer mix had 60 Vbeta and 13 Jbeta primers. Profiled with immunoSEQ multiplex PCR; TCRdb holds only in-frame clones, not every one. Among 130,000 or so clones listed, approximately 80% were seen once. The data derive from a study of cytomegalovirus exposure and HLA in healthy donors. Trimming removed 5 bases from V and 2 bases from J; junction bases left unmatched: 4. CDR1 is KGHSH, CDR2 LQKENI, per germline. The CDR3 has 15 amino acids. This TCR was recovered from a female donor in good health and CMV-seropositive. The chain combines TRBV18 with TRBJ2-3; 10 positions match TRBD1. Sequencing used PBMCs. The CDR3 DNA reads as TGTGCCAGCTCATGGGGACAGGGGCTCACAGATACGCAGTATTTT. It codes for CASSWGQGLTDTQYF.